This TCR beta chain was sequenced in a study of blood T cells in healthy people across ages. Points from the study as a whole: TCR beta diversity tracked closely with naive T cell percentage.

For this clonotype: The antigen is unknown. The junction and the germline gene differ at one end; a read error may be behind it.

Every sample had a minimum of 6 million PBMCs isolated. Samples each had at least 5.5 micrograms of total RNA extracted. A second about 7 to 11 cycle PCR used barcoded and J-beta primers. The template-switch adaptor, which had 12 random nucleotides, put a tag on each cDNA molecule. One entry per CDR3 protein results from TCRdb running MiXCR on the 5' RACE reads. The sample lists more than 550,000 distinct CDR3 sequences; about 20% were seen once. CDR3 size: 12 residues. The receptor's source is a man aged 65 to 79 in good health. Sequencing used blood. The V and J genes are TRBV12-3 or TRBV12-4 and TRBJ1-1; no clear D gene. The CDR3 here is CASSGVHTEAFF. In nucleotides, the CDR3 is TGTGCCAGCAGTGGGGTGCACACTGAGGCTTTCTTT.